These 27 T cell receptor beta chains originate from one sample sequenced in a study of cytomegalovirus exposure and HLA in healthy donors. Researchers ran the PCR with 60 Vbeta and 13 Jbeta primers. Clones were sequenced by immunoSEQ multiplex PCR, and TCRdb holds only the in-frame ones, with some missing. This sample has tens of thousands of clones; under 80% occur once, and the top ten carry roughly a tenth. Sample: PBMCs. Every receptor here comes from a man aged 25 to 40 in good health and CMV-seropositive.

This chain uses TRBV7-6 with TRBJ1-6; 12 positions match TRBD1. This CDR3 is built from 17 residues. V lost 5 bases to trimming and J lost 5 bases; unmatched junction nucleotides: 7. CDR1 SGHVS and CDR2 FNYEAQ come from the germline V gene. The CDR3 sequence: CASSAGTGGANNSPLHF. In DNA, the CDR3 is TGTGCCAGCAGCGCCGGGACAGGGGGCGCAAATAATTCACCCCTCCACTTT.

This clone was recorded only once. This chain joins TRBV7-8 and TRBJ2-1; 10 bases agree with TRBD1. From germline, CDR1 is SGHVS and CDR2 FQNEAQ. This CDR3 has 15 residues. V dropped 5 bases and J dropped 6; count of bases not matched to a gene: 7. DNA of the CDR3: TGTGCCAGCAGCGAGACAGGGGGCGACTTCAATGAGCAGTTCTTC. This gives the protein CASSETGGDFNEQFF. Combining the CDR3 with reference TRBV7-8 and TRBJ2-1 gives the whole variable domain GAGVSQSPRYKVAKRGQDVALRCDPISGHVSLFWYQQALGQGPEFLTYFQNEAQLDKSGLPSDRFFAERPEGSVSTLKIQRTQQEDSAVYLCASSETGGDFNEQFFGPGTRLTVL.

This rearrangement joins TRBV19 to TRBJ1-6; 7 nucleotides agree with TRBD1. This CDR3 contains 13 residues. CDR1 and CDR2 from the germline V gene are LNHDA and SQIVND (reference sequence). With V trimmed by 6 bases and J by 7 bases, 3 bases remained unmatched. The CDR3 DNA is TGTGCCAGTAGCGGGACAGCCAATTCACCCCTCCACTTT. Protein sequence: CASSGTANSPLHF.

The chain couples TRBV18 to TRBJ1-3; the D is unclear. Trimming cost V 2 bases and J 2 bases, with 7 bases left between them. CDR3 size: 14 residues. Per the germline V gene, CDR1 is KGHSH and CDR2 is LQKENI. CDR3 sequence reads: CASSPTQAGNTIYF. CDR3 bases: TGTGCCAGCTCACCAACCCAGGCTGGAAACACCATATATTTT. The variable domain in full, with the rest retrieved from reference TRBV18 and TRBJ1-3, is NAGVMQNPRHLVRRRGQEARLRCSPMKGHSHVYWYRQLPEEGLKFMVYLQKENIIDESGMPKERFSAEFPKEGPSILRIQQVVRGDSAAYFCASSPTQAGNTIYFGEGSWLTVV.

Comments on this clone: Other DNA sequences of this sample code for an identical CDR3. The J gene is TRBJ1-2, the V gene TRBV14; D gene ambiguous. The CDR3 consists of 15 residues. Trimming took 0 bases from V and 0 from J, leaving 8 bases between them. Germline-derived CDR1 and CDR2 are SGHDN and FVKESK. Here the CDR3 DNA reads TGTGCCAGCAGCCAAGATCTCCGTCCTAACTATGGCTACACCTTC. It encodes CASSQDLRPNYGYTF. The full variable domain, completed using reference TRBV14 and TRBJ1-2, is EAGVTQFPSHSVIEKGQTVTLRCDPISGHDNLYWYRRVMGKEIKFLLHFVKESKQDESGMPNNRFLAERTGGTYSTLKVQPAELEDSGVYFCASSQDLRPNYGYTFGSGTRLTVV.

The CDR3 here is CSGHQGYEQYF. CDR3 nucleotide sequence: TGCAGTGGACACCAGGGCTACGAGCAGTACTTC. The J gene is TRBJ2-7, the V gene TRBV20-1; D possibly corresponds to TRBD1 (5 bases). The ends were cut back, 7 bases at V and 3 bases at J, with 10 bases in the middle. The germline V gene has CDR1 DFQATT and CDR2 SNEGSKA (reference sequence). This CDR3 is built from 11 residues.

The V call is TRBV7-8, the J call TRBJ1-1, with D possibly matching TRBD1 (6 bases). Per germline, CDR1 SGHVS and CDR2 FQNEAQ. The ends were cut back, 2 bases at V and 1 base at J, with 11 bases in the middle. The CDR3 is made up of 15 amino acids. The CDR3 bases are TGTGCCAGCAGCTTATTGGGACAAACGAACACTGAAGCTTTCTTT. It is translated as CASSLLGQTNTEAFF.

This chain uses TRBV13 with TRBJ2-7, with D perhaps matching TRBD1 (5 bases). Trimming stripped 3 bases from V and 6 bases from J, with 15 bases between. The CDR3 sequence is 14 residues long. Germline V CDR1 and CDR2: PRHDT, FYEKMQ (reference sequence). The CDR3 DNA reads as TGTGCCAGCAGCTTTCAGGGAACCTATGTCGAGCAGTACTTC. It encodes CASSFQGTYVEQYF.

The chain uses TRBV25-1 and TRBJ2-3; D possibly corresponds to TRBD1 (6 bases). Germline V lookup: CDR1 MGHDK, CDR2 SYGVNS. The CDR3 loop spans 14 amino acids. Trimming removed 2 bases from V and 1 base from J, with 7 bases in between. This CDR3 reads CASSEPGGTDTQYF. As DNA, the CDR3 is TGTGCCAGCAGTGAACCAGGGGGCACAGATACGCAGTATTTT.

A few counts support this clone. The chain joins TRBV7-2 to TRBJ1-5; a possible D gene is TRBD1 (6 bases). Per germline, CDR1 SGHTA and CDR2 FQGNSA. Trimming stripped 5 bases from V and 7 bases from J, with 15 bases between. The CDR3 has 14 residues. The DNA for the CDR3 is TGTGCCAGCAGCAAACAGGGATGGGGGCAGCCCCAGCATTTT. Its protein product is CASSKQGWGQPQHF.

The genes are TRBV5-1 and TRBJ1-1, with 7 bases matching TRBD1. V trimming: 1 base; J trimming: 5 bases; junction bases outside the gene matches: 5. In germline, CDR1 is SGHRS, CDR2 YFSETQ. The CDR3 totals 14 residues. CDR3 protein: CASSLSQGGTEAFF. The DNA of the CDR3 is TGCGCCAGCAGCTTGTCTCAGGGGGGTACTGAAGCTTTCTTT.

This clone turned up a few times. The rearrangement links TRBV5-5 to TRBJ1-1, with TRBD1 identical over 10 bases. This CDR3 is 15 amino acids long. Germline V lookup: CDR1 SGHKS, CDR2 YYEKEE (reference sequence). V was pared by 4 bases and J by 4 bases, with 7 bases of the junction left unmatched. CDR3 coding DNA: TGTGCCAGCAGCACGGGGGGACAGGGGACCACTGAAGCTTTCTTT. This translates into CASSTGGQGTTEAFF.

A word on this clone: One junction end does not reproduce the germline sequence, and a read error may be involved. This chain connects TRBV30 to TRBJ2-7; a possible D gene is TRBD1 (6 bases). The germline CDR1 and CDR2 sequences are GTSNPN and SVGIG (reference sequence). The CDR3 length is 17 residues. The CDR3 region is CAWSVPQKGHTYYEQHF. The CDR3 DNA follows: TGTGCCTGGAGTGTGCCCCAGAAGGGACACACTTACTACGAGCAGCACTTC.

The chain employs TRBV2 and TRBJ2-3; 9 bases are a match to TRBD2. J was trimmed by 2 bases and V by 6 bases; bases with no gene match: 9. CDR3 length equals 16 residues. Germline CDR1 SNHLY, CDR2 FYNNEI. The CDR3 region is CASSSGSGGYTDTQYF. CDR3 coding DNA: TGTGCCAGCAGCTCAGGGAGCGGGGGGTACACAGATACGCAGTATTTT.

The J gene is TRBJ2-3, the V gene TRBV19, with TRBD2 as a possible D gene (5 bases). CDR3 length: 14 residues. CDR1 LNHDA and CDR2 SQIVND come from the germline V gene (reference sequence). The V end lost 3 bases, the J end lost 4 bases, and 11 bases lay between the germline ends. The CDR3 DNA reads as TGTGCCAGTAGTATGGCGGGTGGAGCAGATACGCAGTATTTT. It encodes CASSMAGGADTQYF.

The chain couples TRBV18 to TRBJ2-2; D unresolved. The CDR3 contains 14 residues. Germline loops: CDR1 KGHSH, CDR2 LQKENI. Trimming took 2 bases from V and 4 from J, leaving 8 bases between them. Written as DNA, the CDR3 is TGTGCCAGCTCACCATCGGGTCTCACCGGGGAGCTGTTTTTT. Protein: CASSPSGLTGELFF.

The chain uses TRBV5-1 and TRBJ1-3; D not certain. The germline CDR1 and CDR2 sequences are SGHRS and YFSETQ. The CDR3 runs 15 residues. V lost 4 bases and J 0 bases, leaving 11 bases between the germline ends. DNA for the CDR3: TGCGCCAGCAGCCCAGGATCTCACTCTGGAAACACCATATATTTT. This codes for CASSPGSHSGNTIYF. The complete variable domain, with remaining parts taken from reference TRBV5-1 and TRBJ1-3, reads KAGVTQTPRYLIKTRGQQVTLSCSPISGHRSVSWYQQTPGQGLQFLFEYFSETQRNKGNFPGRFSGRQFSNSRSEMNVSTLELGDSALYLCASSPGSHSGNTIYFGEGSWLTVV.

The CDR3 reads CASSTSTGATNEKLFF. The CDR3 DNA is TGTGCCAGTAGTACGAGTACAGGGGCAACTAATGAAAAACTGTTTTTT. The rearrangement joins TRBV19 to TRBJ1-4, with 7 nucleotides matching TRBD1. This CDR3 has 16 amino acids. V shed 4 bases, J shed 0 bases, and the junction held 5 bases outside the gene matches. Germline CDR1 and CDR2: LNHDA and SQIVND (reference sequence).

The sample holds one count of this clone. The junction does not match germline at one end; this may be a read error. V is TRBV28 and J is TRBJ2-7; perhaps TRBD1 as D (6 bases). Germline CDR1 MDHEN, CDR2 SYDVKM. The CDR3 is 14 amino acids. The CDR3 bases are TGTGCCAGCAGTTTAAAGGGCCGTGGGGGCGCTCGTCCTTTC. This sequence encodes CASSLKGRGGARPF.

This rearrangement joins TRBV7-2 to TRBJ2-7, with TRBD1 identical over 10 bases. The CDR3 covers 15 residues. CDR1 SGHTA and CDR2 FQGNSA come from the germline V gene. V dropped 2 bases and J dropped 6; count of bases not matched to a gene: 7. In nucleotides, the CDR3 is TGTGCCAGCAGCTTAAGGGGGACAGGGGTGGCCGAGCAGTACTTC. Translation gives CASSLRGTGVAEQYF.

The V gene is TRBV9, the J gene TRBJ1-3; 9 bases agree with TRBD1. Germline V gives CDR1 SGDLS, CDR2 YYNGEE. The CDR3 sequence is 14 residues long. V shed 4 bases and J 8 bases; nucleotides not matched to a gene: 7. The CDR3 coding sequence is TGTGCCAGCAGCCCCACAGGGGGCGGTTACACCATATATTTT. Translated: CASSPTGGGYTIYF.

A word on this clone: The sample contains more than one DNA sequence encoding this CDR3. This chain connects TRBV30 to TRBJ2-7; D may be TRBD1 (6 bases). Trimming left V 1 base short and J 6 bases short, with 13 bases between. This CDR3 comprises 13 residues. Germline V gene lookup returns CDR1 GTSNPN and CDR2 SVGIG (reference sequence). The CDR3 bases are TGTGCCTGGAGTGGGGGGCAGGGTGGCGAGCAGTACTTC. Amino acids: CAWSGGQGGEQYF. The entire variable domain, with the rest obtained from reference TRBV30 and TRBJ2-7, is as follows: SQTIHQWPATLVQPVGSPLSLECTVEGTSNPNLYWYRQAAGRGLQLLFYSVGIGQISSEVPQNLSASRPQDRQFILSSKKLLLSDSGFYLCAWSGGQGGEQYFGPGTRLTVT.

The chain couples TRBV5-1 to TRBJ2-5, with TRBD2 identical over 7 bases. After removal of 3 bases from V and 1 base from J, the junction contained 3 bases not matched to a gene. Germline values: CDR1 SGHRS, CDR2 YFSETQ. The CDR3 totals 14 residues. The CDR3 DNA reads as TGCGCCAGCAGCTGGGGGACTATCCAAGAGACCCAGTACTTC. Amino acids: CASSWGTIQETQYF.

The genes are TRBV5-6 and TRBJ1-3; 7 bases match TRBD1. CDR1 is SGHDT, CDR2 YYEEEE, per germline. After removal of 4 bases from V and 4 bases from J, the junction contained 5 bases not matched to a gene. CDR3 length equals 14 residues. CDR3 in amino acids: CASSPDRVGNTIYF. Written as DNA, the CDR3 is TGTGCCAGCAGCCCCGACAGGGTCGGAAACACCATATATTTT.

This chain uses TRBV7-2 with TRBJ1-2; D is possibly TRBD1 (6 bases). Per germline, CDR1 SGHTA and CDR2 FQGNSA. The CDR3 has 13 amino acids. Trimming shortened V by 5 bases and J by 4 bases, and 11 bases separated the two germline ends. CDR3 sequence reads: CASSQGQTYGYTF. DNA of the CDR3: TGTGCCAGCAGCCAGGGGCAGACCTATGGCTACACCTTC.

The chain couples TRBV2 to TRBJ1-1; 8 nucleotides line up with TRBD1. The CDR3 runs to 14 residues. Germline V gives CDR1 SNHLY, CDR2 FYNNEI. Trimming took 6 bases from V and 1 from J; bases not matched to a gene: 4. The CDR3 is CASRDTGGNTEAFF. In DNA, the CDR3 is TGTGCCAGCAGGGACACAGGGGGGAACACTGAAGCTTTCTTT.

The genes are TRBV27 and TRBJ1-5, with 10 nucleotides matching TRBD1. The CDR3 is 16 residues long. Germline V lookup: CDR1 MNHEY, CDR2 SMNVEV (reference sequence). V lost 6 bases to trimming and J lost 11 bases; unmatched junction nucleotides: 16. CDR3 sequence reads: CASSRNTGTGERAQHF. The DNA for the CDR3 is TGTGCCAGCAGCAGAAATACCGGGACAGGGGAGAGGGCCCAGCATTTT.